The rows below give T cell receptor beta chains drawn from one sample of a study of blood T cell repertoires in COVID-19. Clones were sequenced by immunoSEQ multiplex PCR, and TCRdb holds only the in-frame ones, with some missing. The repertoire includes 250,000 to 300,000 clones, 90% of them detected once, and roughly 3.6% sits in the top ten. Sequencing input: peripheral blood. These receptors all come from a woman in her 40s with acute or convalescent COVID-19. CDR3s include the opening cysteine and the closing phenylalanine or tryptophan. A D gene is named only where the DNA matches it firmly. Size values are once, few and many counts, or a class for expanded clones, and some rows have none.

j_call	v_call	d_call	clone_size	cdr3_aa	cdr3_nt
TRBJ2-5	TRBV5-1	TRBD2	-	CASSQGLAGARLGETQYF	TGCGCCAGCAGCCAGGGACTAGCGGGGGCCCGGCTGGGAGAGACCCAGTACTTC
TRBJ1-3	TRBV7-9	-	once	CASSLSENTIYF	TGTGCCAGCAGCTTATCGGAGAACACCATATATTTT
TRBJ2-1	TRBV4-2	-	-	CASSLIAASSYNEQFF	TGTGCCAGCAGCTTAATAGCGGCGAGCTCCTACAATGAGCAGTTCTTC
TRBJ1-4	TRBV11-2	TRBD1	-	CASSPETGVNEKLFF	TGTGCCAGCAGCCCCGAGACAGGGGTAAATGAAAAACTGTTTTTT
TRBJ2-3	TRBV6-5	TRBD2	-	CASRWGTSAKDTQYF	TGTGCCAGCCGGTGGGGGACTAGCGCAAAAGATACGCAGTATTTT
TRBJ1-2	TRBV6-6	TRBD1	-	CASSYKTGGYGYTF	TGTGCCAGCAGTTACAAGACAGGGGGCTATGGCTACACCTTC
TRBJ2-3	TRBV7-3	TRBD2	once	CASSPSGGVADTQYF	TGTGCCAGCAGTCCGAGCGGGGGGGTCGCAGATACGCAGTATTTT
TRBJ1-5	TRBV19	-	-	CASSPGNFGNQPQHF	TGTGCCAGTAGTCCAGGGAATTTTGGCAATCAGCCCCAGCATTTT
TRBJ1-5	TRBV5-8	TRBD1	-	CASSQRTGMGQPQHF	TGTGCCAGCAGCCAGCGGACAGGGATGGGTCAGCCCCAGCATTTT
TRBJ1-2	TRBV27	-	-	CASSFSDSPYGYTF	TGTGCCAGCAGTTTCTCCGACAGTCCTTATGGCTACACCTTC
TRBJ1-1	TRBV30	-	-	CAWSVFRLNTEAFF	TGTGCCTGGAGTGTATTCAGGCTGAACACTGAAGCTTTCTTT
TRBJ1-2	TRBV29-1	TRBD1	-	CSGGTGASIGGYTF	TGCAGCGGTGGGACAGGGGCAAGTATTGGGGGCTACACCTTC
TRBJ2-2	TRBV27	TRBD2	-	CASGTSPNTGELFF	TGTGCCAGCGGGACTAGCCCGAACACCGGGGAGCTGTTTTTT
TRBJ1-2	TRBV6-6	-	-	CASSYGQFNYGYTF	TGTGCCAGCAGTTACGGGCAGTTTAACTATGGCTACACCTTC
TRBJ2-3	TRBV11-1	TRBD1	-	CASSPTGQGSADTQYF	TGTGCCAGCAGCCCCACCGGACAGGGAAGCGCAGATACGCAGTATTTT
TRBJ2-2	TRBV25-1	TRBD2	-	CATSRRSGGGTGELFF	TGTGCCACCTCCCGGAGAAGCGGGGGTGGCACCGGGGAGCTGTTTTTT
TRBJ1-2	TRBV27	-	-	CASSGGARGGYTF	TGTGCCAGCAGTGGGGGGGCTCGTGGGGGCTACACCTTC
TRBJ1-2	TRBV19	-	-	CASTDPGEGVGYGYTF	TGTGCCAGTACCGACCCAGGGGAGGGAGTAGGCTATGGCTACACCTTC
TRBJ1-2	TRBV6-5	TRBD1	-	CASDSGQAYGYTF	TGTGCCAGTGATTCGGGACAGGCCTATGGCTACACCTTC
TRBJ2-1	TRBV24-1	-	-	CATADSPGNEQFF	TGTGCCACCGCCGACTCCCCGGGCAATGAGCAGTTCTTC
TRBJ2-1	TRBV3-1/TRBV3-2	TRBD2	-	CASSLSGVAGGPYNEQFF	TGTGCCAGCAGCCTCTCCGGCGTAGCGGGGGGGCCCTACAATGAGCAGTTCTTC
TRBJ1-4	TRBV14	TRBD1	-	CASSQGRTGVEKLFF	TGTGCCAGCAGCCAAGGCCGGACAGGGGTCGAAAAACTGTTTTTT
TRBJ1-1	TRBV6-1	-	-	CASSESVVAFF	TGTGCCAGCAGTGAATCGGTTGTGGCTTTCTTT
TRBJ2-2	TRBV10-2	TRBD2	-	CASGGLVGAGELFF	TGCGCCAGCGGCGGACTAGTCGGGGCCGGGGAGCTGTTTTTT
TRBJ1-1	TRBV19	-	-	CASINVGGTEAFF	TGTGCCAGTATCAATGTGGGGGGCACTGAAGCTTTCTTT
TRBJ1-6	TRBV15	-	few	CATRGGSFYNSPLHF	TGTGCCACCAGGGGGGGGTCATTCTATAATTCACCCCTCCACTTT
TRBJ1-3	TRBV19	-	-	CASSITVSGNTIYF	TGTGCCAGTAGTATCACAGTCTCTGGAAACACCATATATTTT
TRBJ2-2	TRBV2	-	-	CASRGTLGTGELFF	TGTGCCAGCAGAGGGACATTAGGAACCGGGGAGCTGTTTTTT
TRBJ2-2	TRBV2	TRBD1	-	CASSRQGANTGELFF	TGTGCCAGCAGCCGACAGGGCGCGAACACCGGGGAGCTGTTTTTT
TRBJ1-6	TRBV30	-	few	CAWDAGVNSPLHF	TGTGCCTGGGACGCGGGGGTCAATTCACCCCTCCACTTT
TRBJ1-1	TRBV10-1	-	-	CASSESGTGVTEAFF	TGCGCCAGCAGTGAGTCCGGGACGGGGGTGACTGAAGCTTTCTTT
TRBJ2-3	TRBV24-1	-	-	CATSDMQGTDTQYF	TGTGCCACCAGTGATATGCAGGGTACAGATACGCAGTATTTT
TRBJ1-5	TRBV19	-	-	CATGHKDQPQHF	TGTGCCACGGGACACAAAGATCAGCCCCAGCATTTT
TRBJ2-5	TRBV5-5	TRBD2	-	CASSRPSGGRVRAQYF	TGTGCCAGCAGTCGGCCGTCGGGGGGACGCGTTAGGGCCCAGTACTTC
TRBJ1-1	TRBV5-1	TRBD1	-	CASGPPGQGNTEAFF	TGCGCCAGCGGCCCACCCGGACAGGGGAACACTGAAGCTTTCTTT
TRBJ1-3	TRBV5-4	TRBD1	-	CASSMTGMQNTIYF	TGTGCCAGCAGCATGACAGGGATGCAAAACACCATATATTTT
TRBJ1-1	TRBV3-1/TRBV3-2	-	-	CASSPRGATEAFF	TGTGCCAGCAGCCCCCGCGGGGCCACTGAAGCTTTCTTT
TRBJ1-3	TRBV18	-	few	CASSPSVHTSGNTIYF	TGTGCCAGCTCACCGAGTGTTCATACCTCTGGAAACACCATATATTTT
TRBJ2-1	TRBV18	TRBD1	-	CASSPEQGYYNEQFF	TGTGCCAGCTCACCAGAACAGGGGTACTACAATGAGCAGTTCTTC
TRBJ1-4	TRBV29-1	TRBD1	-	CSVGPGGGFEKLFF	TGCAGCGTCGGGCCAGGGGGCGGATTTGAAAAACTGTTTTTT
TRBJ2-3	TRBV5-4	-	-	CASSREASTDTQYF	TGTGCCAGCAGCCGGGAAGCTAGCACAGATACGCAGTATTTT